A selection of T cell receptor beta chains follows, all from one sample in a study of shared clonotypes between healthy human individuals. Data came from immunoSEQ multiplex PCR; TCRdb stores just in-frame clones and leaves some out. The data hold about 2 million clones, with about 94% observed a single time. Sequenced sample: naive CD8+ T cells sorted from blood. These receptors all stem from a man between 18 and 35 years old in good health. CDR3s include the opening cysteine and the closing phenylalanine or tryptophan. The D gene is left open where the match is weak. Not all rows give a size; the values are once, few, many and, for expanded clones, a class.

j_call: TRBJ1-1; d_call: -; v_call: TRBV7-2; clone_size: -; cdr3_aa: CASSLALWTEANTEAFF; cdr3_nt: TGTGCCAGCAGCTTAGCGCTTTGGACAGAGGCGAACACTGAAGCTTTCTTT
j_call: TRBJ2-3; d_call: -; v_call: TRBV7-9; clone_size: -; cdr3_aa: CASHGTDTQYF; cdr3_nt: TGTGCCAGCCATGGCACAGATACGCAGTATTTT
j_call: TRBJ2-2; d_call: -; v_call: TRBV29-1; clone_size: -; cdr3_aa: CSVVVSGELFF; cdr3_nt: TGCAGCGTTGTGGTCTCCGGGGAGCTGTTTTTT
j_call: TRBJ2-7; d_call: -; v_call: TRBV6-1; clone_size: -; cdr3_aa: CATAPGSSYEQYF; cdr3_nt: TGTGCCACCGCCCCCGGAAGCTCCTACGAGCAGTACTTC
j_call: TRBJ2-1; d_call: TRBD2; v_call: TRBV5-8; clone_size: -; cdr3_aa: CASIQGEGYNEQFF; cdr3_nt: TGTGCCAGCATCCAAGGGGAGGGCTACAATGAGCAGTTCTTC
j_call: TRBJ1-1; d_call: TRBD1; v_call: TRBV27; clone_size: -; cdr3_aa: CASNMGQMNTEAFF; cdr3_nt: TGTGCCAGCAACATGGGACAGATGAACACTGAAGCTTTCTTT
j_call: TRBJ2-7; d_call: TRBD1; v_call: TRBV7-9; clone_size: -; cdr3_aa: CASSPRDRGTYEQYF; cdr3_nt: TGTGCCAGCAGCCCTCGGGACAGAGGGACCTACGAGCAGTACTTC
j_call: TRBJ2-1; d_call: TRBD2; v_call: TRBV5-5; clone_size: -; cdr3_aa: CASSLTFRGRANEQFF; cdr3_nt: TGTGCCAGCAGCTTGACTTTCCGCGGGAGGGCCAATGAGCAGTTCTTC
j_call: TRBJ1-1; d_call: -; v_call: TRBV5-1; clone_size: -; cdr3_aa: CASSLRPGLSTEAFF; cdr3_nt: TGCGCCAGCAGCTTGCGGCCAGGGCTGTCCACTGAAGCTTTCTTT
j_call: TRBJ1-5; d_call: TRBD1; v_call: TRBV4-2; clone_size: -; cdr3_aa: CASSQTRTGFNQPQHF; cdr3_nt: TGTGCCAGCAGCCAGACCCGGACAGGGTTCAATCAGCCCCAGCATTTT
j_call: TRBJ2-7; d_call: TRBD1; v_call: TRBV7-2; clone_size: -; cdr3_aa: CASSPGTGGTYEQYF; cdr3_nt: TGTGCCAGCAGCCCAGGGACAGGGGGAACCTACGAGCAGTACTTC
j_call: TRBJ2-1; d_call: TRBD2; v_call: TRBV28; clone_size: -; cdr3_aa: CASSLWTSGGGEQFF; cdr3_nt: TGTGCCAGCAGTTTGTGGACTAGCGGGGGAGGGGAGCAGTTCTTC
j_call: TRBJ2-6; d_call: TRBD1; v_call: TRBV27; clone_size: -; cdr3_aa: CASSSTFRTGTVGANVLTF; cdr3_nt: TGTGCCAGCAGTTCAACCTTCCGGACAGGGACGGTTGGGGCCAACGTCCTGACTTTC
j_call: TRBJ1-2; d_call: -; v_call: TRBV5-4; clone_size: few; cdr3_aa: CASSLWASGDGYTF; cdr3_nt: TGTGCCAGCAGCTTGTGGGCGTCGGGCGATGGCTACACCTTC
j_call: TRBJ2-1; d_call: TRBD2; v_call: TRBV9; clone_size: -; cdr3_aa: CASSVSSGGANEQFF; cdr3_nt: TGTGCCAGCAGCGTCTCTAGCGGGGGGGCGAATGAGCAGTTCTTC
j_call: TRBJ2-1; d_call: -; v_call: TRBV2; clone_size: -; cdr3_aa: CASSEDEYPRLFF; cdr3_nt: TGTGCCAGCAGTGAAGACGAATATCCCAGGCTGTTCTTC
j_call: TRBJ1-4; d_call: -; v_call: TRBV9; clone_size: -; cdr3_aa: CASSVDRTPGVLREKLFF; cdr3_nt: TGTGCCAGCAGCGTAGATCGGACTCCAGGGGTTTTACGTGAAAAACTGTTTTTT
j_call: TRBJ1-2; d_call: TRBD1; v_call: TRBV5-5; clone_size: -; cdr3_aa: CASSLGDRGYGYTF; cdr3_nt: TGTGCCAGCAGCTTGGGTGACAGGGGTTATGGCTACACCTTC
j_call: TRBJ2-7; d_call: -; v_call: TRBV4-1; clone_size: -; cdr3_aa: CASSQVRHGSYEQYF; cdr3_nt: TGCGCCAGCAGCCAAGTACGACATGGGTCCTACGAGCAGTACTTC
j_call: TRBJ2-3; d_call: -; v_call: TRBV7-9; clone_size: once; cdr3_aa: CALGARFTDTQYF; cdr3_nt: TGTGCCCTTGGGGCTAGATTCACAGATACGCAGTATTTT
j_call: TRBJ2-1; d_call: TRBD2; v_call: TRBV7-9; clone_size: -; cdr3_aa: CASSLVSGGSYNEQFF; cdr3_nt: TGTGCCAGCAGCTTAGTTAGCGGGGGGTCCTACAATGAGCAGTTCTTC
j_call: TRBJ1-5; d_call: -; v_call: TRBV27; clone_size: -; cdr3_aa: CASSFLGDQPQHF; cdr3_nt: TGTGCCAGCAGTTTTTTAGGGGATCAGCCCCAGCATTTT
j_call: TRBJ2-7; d_call: -; v_call: TRBV5-1; clone_size: once; cdr3_aa: CASSSEGVPYEQYF; cdr3_nt: TGCGCCAGCAGCTCGGAGGGTGTGCCCTACGAGCAGTACTTC
j_call: TRBJ2-2; d_call: TRBD2; v_call: TRBV5-1; clone_size: -; cdr3_aa: CASSPGLAGGSNTGELFF; cdr3_nt: TGCGCCAGCAGCCCAGGACTAGCGGGGGGATCGAACACCGGGGAGCTGTTTTTT
j_call: TRBJ1-6; d_call: -; v_call: TRBV11-2; clone_size: -; cdr3_aa: CASSLGGQSGSPLHF; cdr3_nt: TGTGCCAGCAGCTTAGGAGGACAGTCAGGATCACCCCTCCACTTT
j_call: TRBJ2-7; d_call: -; v_call: TRBV5-1; clone_size: -; cdr3_aa: CASSLAQGRFDEQYF; cdr3_nt: TGCGCCAGCAGCTTGGCCCAGGGGAGGTTCGACGAGCAGTACTTC
j_call: TRBJ1-1; d_call: -; v_call: TRBV11-2; clone_size: -; cdr3_aa: CASSPHPGGANTEAFF; cdr3_nt: TGTGCCAGCAGCCCCCACCCGGGTGGGGCGAACACTGAAGCTTTCTTT